These 13 T cell receptor beta chains were sequenced from one sample in a study of blood T cell repertoires in COVID-19 (dated by TCRdb to 2020 to 2022). Library construction relied on the immunoSEQ multiplex PCR assay. TCRdb obtained this table from immuneACCESS and retained in-frame rearrangements with V and J assigned. These tables miss some clones; where compared with another copy, unresolved V genes account for less than half of the shortfall, and the remainder is unexplained. This sample gives 250,000 to 300,000 clones in total; 70% to 80% of them show up just once. About 3.5% of the sample is taken by the ten largest. The sample consisted of peripheral blood. These receptors originate from a woman older than 75 with acute or convalescent COVID-19.

This chain connects TRBV7-9 to TRBJ1-2, with D uncertain. Trimming removed 4 bases at V and 4 bases at J, with 16 bases between. CDR1 SEHNR and CDR2 FQNEAQ come from the germline V gene (reference sequence). The CDR3 contains 15 residues. The CDR3 loop is CASSSSGGWTYGYTF. The CDR3 DNA reads as TGTGCCAGCAGCTCATCGGGAGGGTGGACCTATGGCTACACCTTC.

V gene TRBV6-5 combines with J gene TRBJ2-6; tentatively, D is TRBD2 (5 bases). Germline V lookup: CDR1 MNHEY, CDR2 SVGAGI. The CDR3 is made up of 15 amino acids. V shed 2 bases and J shed 3 bases, with 8 bases lying between them. For the CDR3, the DNA is TGTGCCAGCAGTTACGGCGGGCTTGGGGCCAACGTCCTGACTTTC. It is translated as CASSYGGLGANVLTF.

J is TRBJ1-3 and V is TRBV3-1 (or the pseudogene TRBV3-2); D gene uncertain. The CDR3 has 14 amino acids. V gave up 7 bases and J gave up 0 bases, with 10 bases separating them. The germline CDR1 and CDR2 sequences are LGHDT and YNNKEL (reference sequence). DNA for the CDR3: TGTGCCAGCACGAGGGTAGACTCTGGAAACACCATATATTTT. Amino acid sequence: CASTRVDSGNTIYF.

The chain carries TRBV18 and TRBJ1-4, with 8 bases lining up with TRBD1. CDR1 is KGHSH, CDR2 LQKENI, per germline. The CDR3 spans 16 residues. The V segment lost 4 bases and the J segment 5 bases; nucleotides outside the gene matches: 9. CDR3 DNA: TGTGCCAGCTCACTCCTTGCAGGGGGCGAGAATGAAAAACTGTTTTTT. Residues: CASSLLAGGENEKLFF.

V gene TRBV4-3 combines with J gene TRBJ1-6, with D uncertain. CDR3 length: 18 residues. V shed 2 bases and J shed 0 bases, with 14 bases lying between them. Germline CDR1 is LGHNA and CDR2 is YSLEER. The CDR3 spells CASSQTKGGSSYNSPLHF. CDR3 bases: TGCGCCAGCAGCCAAACTAAGGGAGGGAGCTCCTATAATTCACCCCTCCACTTT.

The chain couples TRBV19 to TRBJ1-4; 7 positions match TRBD1. There are 13 residues in the CDR3. CDR1 and CDR2 (germline): LNHDA, SQIVND (reference sequence). The V and J ends lost 4 bases and 7 bases, in that order; junction bases with no gene match: 3. CDR3 region: CASSKNRGEKLFF. The CDR3, as DNA: TGTGCCAGTAGTAAGAACAGGGGTGAAAAACTGTTTTTT.

The V call is TRBV6-5, the J call TRBJ1-1; the D is unclear. Germline CDR1 is MNHEY and CDR2 is SVGAGI. The CDR3 has 15 residues. V was trimmed by 6 bases and J by 5 bases, leaving 19 bases between them. CDR3 region: CASSVHPGSGTEAFF. The CDR3 DNA is TGTGCCAGCAGCGTGCATCCGGGATCGGGGACTGAAGCTTTCTTT.

The chain is built from TRBV24-1 and TRBJ2-5, with D maybe TRBD2 (6 bases). The CDR3 runs 13 residues. The V and J ends lost 3 bases and 5 bases respectively, with 9 bases between them. CDR1 is KGHDR and CDR2 is SFDVKD in the germline V gene. The CDR3 sequence: CATSDGGLETQYF. The CDR3 nucleotides read TGTGCCACCAGTGATGGAGGGCTGGAGACCCAGTACTTC.

The chain recombines TRBV6-5 with TRBJ1-2; D possibly corresponds to TRBD1 (5 bases). The ends were cut back, 8 bases at V and 4 bases at J, with 14 bases in the middle. Germline values: CDR1 MNHEY, CDR2 SVGAGI. This CDR3 spans 13 amino acids. The CDR3 bases are TGTGCCAGCTCGCTGGGGGGATCCTATGGCTACACCTTC. Amino acid sequence: CASSLGGSYGYTF.

This clone was detected only once. This chain connects TRBV9 to TRBJ1-4; D is perhaps TRBD1 (5 bases). The CDR3 totals 15 residues. V gave up 3 bases and J gave up 4 bases, with 13 bases separating them. In germline, CDR1 is SGDLS, CDR2 YYNGEE. CDR3 protein: CASSAGGGVNEKLFF. The CDR3 DNA reads TGTGCCAGCAGCGCCGGGGGAGGGGTTAATGAAAAACTGTTTTTT.

The rearrangement joins TRBV6-4 to TRBJ2-3; TRBD1 aligns across 7 bases. The CDR3 length is 15 residues. Unmatched junction bases numbered 11, after V lost 8 bases and J lost 3 bases. Germline loops: CDR1 MRHNA, CDR2 SNTAGT. The DNA of the CDR3 is TGTGCCAGCGGGGCGACAGGGCCAGGAACAGATACGCAGTATTTT. It translates to CASGATGPGTDTQYF.

This clone was recorded only once. The genes are TRBV7-9 and TRBJ2-1; D may be TRBD2 (6 bases). The CDR3 is made up of 14 amino acids. Trimming pared 3 bases from V and 2 bases from J, leaving 8 bases between. Germline loops: CDR1 SEHNR, CDR2 FQNEAQ (reference sequence). CDR3 in amino acids: CASSLGLAYNEQFF. The DNA for the CDR3 is TGTGCCAGCAGCTTGGGACTCGCCTACAATGAGCAGTTCTTC. The variable domain in full, completed from reference TRBV7-9 and TRBJ2-1, reads DTGVSQNPRHKITKRGQNVTFRCDPISEHNRLYWYRQTLGQGPEFLTYFQNEAQLEKSRLLSDRFSAERPKGSFSTLEIQRTEQGDSAMYLCASSLGLAYNEQFFGPGTRLTVL.

The gene calls are TRBV6-6 and TRBJ1-1; D is possibly TRBD1 (6 bases). Deletions cut 4 bases from V and 2 bases from J, with 8 bases between. This CDR3 has 13 residues. Germline CDR1 reads MNHNY; CDR2 reads SVGAGI (reference sequence). This CDR3 reads CASSSTGNTEAFF. The CDR3 bases are TGTGCCAGCAGTTCGACAGGAAACACTGAAGCTTTCTTT.